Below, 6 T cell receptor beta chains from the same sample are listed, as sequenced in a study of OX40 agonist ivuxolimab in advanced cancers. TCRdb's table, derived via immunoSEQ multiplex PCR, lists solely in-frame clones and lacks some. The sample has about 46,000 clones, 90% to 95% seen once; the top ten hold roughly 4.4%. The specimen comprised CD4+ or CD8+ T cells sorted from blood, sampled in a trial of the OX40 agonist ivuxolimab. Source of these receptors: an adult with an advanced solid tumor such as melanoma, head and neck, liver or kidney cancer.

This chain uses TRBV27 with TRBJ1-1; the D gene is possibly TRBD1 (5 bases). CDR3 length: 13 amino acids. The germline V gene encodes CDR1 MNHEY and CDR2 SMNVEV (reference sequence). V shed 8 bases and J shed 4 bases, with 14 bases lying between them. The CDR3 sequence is CASREGYGTEAFF. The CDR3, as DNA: TGTGCCAGCCGCGAGGGGTATGGCACTGAAGCTTTCTTT.

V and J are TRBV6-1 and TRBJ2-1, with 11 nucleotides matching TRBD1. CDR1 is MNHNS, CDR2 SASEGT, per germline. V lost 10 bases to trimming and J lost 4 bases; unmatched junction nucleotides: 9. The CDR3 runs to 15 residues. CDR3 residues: CATKRRDRGYNEQFF. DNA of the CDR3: TGTGCCACCAAGCGCCGGGACAGGGGGTACAATGAGCAGTTCTTC.

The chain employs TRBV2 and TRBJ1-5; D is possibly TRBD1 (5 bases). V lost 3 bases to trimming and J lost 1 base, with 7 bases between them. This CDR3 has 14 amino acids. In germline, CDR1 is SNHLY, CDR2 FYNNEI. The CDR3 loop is CASSDGDSNQPQHF. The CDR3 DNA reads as TGTGCCAGCAGTGACGGGGACAGCAATCAGCCCCAGCATTTT.

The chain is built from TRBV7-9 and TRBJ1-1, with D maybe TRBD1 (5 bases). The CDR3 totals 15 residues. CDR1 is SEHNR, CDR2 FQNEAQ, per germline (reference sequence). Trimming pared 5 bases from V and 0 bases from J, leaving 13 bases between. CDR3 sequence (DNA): TGTGCCAGCAGCACCTCGGACACGTTGAACACTGAAGCTTTCTTT. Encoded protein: CASSTSDTLNTEAFF.

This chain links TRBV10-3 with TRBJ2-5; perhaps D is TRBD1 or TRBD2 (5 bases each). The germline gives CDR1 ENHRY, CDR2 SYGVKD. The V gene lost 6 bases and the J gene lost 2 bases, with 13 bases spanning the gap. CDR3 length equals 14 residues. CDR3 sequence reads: CAIRGVVGQETQYF. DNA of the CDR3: TGTGCCATCAGGGGGGTGGTAGGGCAAGAGACCCAGTACTTC.

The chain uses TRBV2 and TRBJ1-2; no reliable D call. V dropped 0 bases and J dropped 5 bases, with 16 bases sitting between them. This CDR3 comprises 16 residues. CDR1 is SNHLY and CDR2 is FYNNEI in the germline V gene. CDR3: CASSEALATPLYGYTF. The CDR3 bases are TGTGCCAGCAGTGAAGCGCTTGCGACACCTCTGTATGGCTACACCTTC.